This T cell receptor beta chain was retrieved from a study of T cells after somatic rescue of genetic block. V lost 9 bases and J lost 1, with 7 bases in between. Germline CDR1 and CDR2: MNHEY and SVGAGI. There are 11 residues in the CDR3. Sequencing was performed with immunoSEQ multiplex PCR; in TCRdb, only in-frame clones are kept and a portion is missing. Of approximately 110,000 clones listed, about nine tenths were seen once; the top ten hold about 1.5%. Sequencing input: peripheral blood mononuclear cells (PBMCs). The TCR sequence derives from a woman younger than 35. The J gene is TRBJ2-7, the V gene TRBV6-5; D is perhaps TRBD1 (5 bases). The CDR3 loop reads CARQGSYEQYF. Written as DNA, the CDR3 is TGTGCCAGGCAGGGATCCTACGAGCAGTACTTC.